Listed below are T cell receptor beta chains from one sample, sequenced in a study of T cells after yellow fever vaccination. MiXCR was run by TCRdb on the 5' RACE reads, yielding one entry per CDR3 protein. The sample carries about 130,000 distinct CDR3 sequences, 6% to 8% recorded once. Here the sequenced sample was CD4+ T cells sorted from PBMCs, taken 9 to 10 days after the first yellow fever vaccination. Receptor source: a man between 18 and 35 years old who received the YFV17D yellow fever vaccine. CDR3s include the opening cysteine and the closing phenylalanine or tryptophan. Fields, in order: D gene, clone size, J gene, V gene, CDR3 DNA, CDR3 protein. D genes are given only for firm matches. Expanded clones are given a class, and other clones once, few, many or no size at all.

>-|many|TRBJ1-6|TRBV12-3/TRBV12-4
TGTGCCAGCAGTTTCTTTTCTGAACCCCTCCACTTT
CASSFFSEPLHF
>-|-|TRBJ1-1|TRBV28
TGTGCCAGCAGCCCAGGGGATTCAGCTTTCTTT
CASSPGDSAFF
>-|many|TRBJ1-3|TRBV9
TGTGCCAGCAGCGTACAGGGCTATGGAAACACCATATATTTT
CASSVQGYGNTIYF
>TRBD1|many|TRBJ2-5|TRBV3-1
TGTGCCAGCAGCCACACCGGACAGGAGGTGGAGACCCAGTACTTC
CASSHTGQEVETQYF
>-|few|TRBJ1-4|TRBV2
TGTGCCAGCAATGTAATGGCGGCTAATGAAAAACTGTTTTTT
CASNVMAANEKLFF
>-|-|TRBJ2-7|TRBV29-1
TGCAGCGTTGAGGGCAGTAACTACGAGCAGTACTTC
CSVEGSNYEQYF
>-|many|TRBJ2-4|TRBV24-1
TGTGCCCACGAGAACCAAAACATTCAGTACTTC
CAHENQNIQYF
>TRBD2|many|TRBJ2-5|TRBV9
TGTGCCAGCAGCGTAGATGGAGCGGGGGCGGAGGAGACCCAGTACTTC
CASSVDGAGAEETQYF
>-|many|TRBJ2-2|TRBV12-3/TRBV12-4
TGTGCCAGCAGTTTGCAGGATGTCACCGGGGAGCTGTTTTTT
CASSLQDVTGELFF
>-|many|TRBJ2-2|TRBV10-3
TGTGCCATCAGCCGGGACACACCGAACACCGGGGAGCTGTTTTTT
CAISRDTPNTGELFF
>-|many|TRBJ2-2|TRBV10-3
TGTGCCATCAGTGAGTCTAAGGACACCGGGGAGCTGTTTTTT
CAISESKDTGELFF
>TRBD2|-|TRBJ2-1|TRBV20-1
TGCAGTGCTAGAGGGCTAGCGGGGGTTGTAGATGAGCAGTTCTTC
CSARGLAGVVDEQFF
>TRBD1|-|TRBJ2-5|TRBV12-3/TRBV12-4
TGTACCAGCAGTTGGACAGGCCGTCAAGAGACCCAGTACTTC
CTSSWTGRQETQYF
>-|many|TRBJ1-5|TRBV29-1
TGCATCACAAGACAGGAGAGACAGCCCCAGCATTTT
CITRQERQPQHF
>-|many|TRBJ1-2|TRBV25-1
TGTGCCAGCAGTGACCTGGCGGTCTATGGCTACACCTTC
CASSDLAVYGYTF
>-|many|TRBJ2-3|TRBV18
TGTGCCAGCTCACCGGCAGATACGCAGTATTTT
CASSPADTQYF
>-|many|TRBJ2-2|TRBV7-3
TGTGCCAGCAGTTCGCCCGGGGAGCTGTTTTTT
CASSSPGELFF
>-|many|TRBJ2-5|TRBV20-1
TGCAGTGCTAGCCCCTGGCTACAAGAGACCCAGTACTTC
CSASPWLQETQYF
>TRBD1|many|TRBJ2-2|TRBV20-1
TGCAGTGCTGGAGACCGTAAACAGGGGGCGAACGGGGAGCTGTTTTTT
CSAGDRKQGANGELFF
>-|many|TRBJ2-7|TRBV18
TGTGCCAGCTCACGCCCGCCGGAACCCTACGAGCAGTACTTC
CASSRPPEPYEQYF
>-|many|TRBJ1-1|TRBV7-9
TGTGCCAGCAGCTTAGCGTCCTCAGGTTCTTTCTTT
CASSLASSGSFF
>TRBD1|many|TRBJ2-1|TRBV4-1
TGCGCCAGCAGCCAAACACAGGGGCGCGAGCAGTTCTTC
CASSQTQGREQFF
>-|many|TRBJ1-5|TRBV20-1
TGCAGTGCTATGCCGGGATTAAGCAATCAGCCCCAGCATTTT
CSAMPGLSNQPQHF
>-|many|TRBJ1-4|TRBV28
TGTGCCAGCAGTTTTCCGAGGGATGAAAAACTGTTTTTT
CASSFPRDEKLFF
>TRBD1|many|TRBJ2-3|TRBV7-8
TGTGCCAGCAGCTGGAACAGGGGTGACACAGATACGCAGTATTTT
CASSWNRGDTDTQYF
>TRBD2|many|TRBJ2-3|TRBV20-1
TGCAGTGCTCAATCCGGGACTAGCGGGGCCACAGATACGCAGTATTTT
CSAQSGTSGATDTQYF
>TRBD2|many|TRBJ2-1|TRBV5-5
TGTGCCAGCAGCTTTCTTGCGGGGGGGCCGGAGTTCTTC
CASSFLAGGPEFF
>-|few|TRBJ2-5|TRBV7-2
TGTGCCAGCAGCTTAGGTGCGGAAGAGACCCAGTACTTC
CASSLGAEETQYF
>TRBD2|many|TRBJ2-3|TRBV7-3
TGTGCCAGCAGCGTCCGACTAGCGGGGGGCACAGATACGCAGTATTTT
CASSVRLAGGTDTQYF
>-|many|TRBJ2-3|TRBV20-1
TGCAGTGCTAGAGGACTAGTAGCAGATACGCAGTATTTT
CSARGLVADTQYF
>-|few|TRBJ1-5|TRBV7-9
TGTGCCAGCAGCCGGGGGGGCAATCTCAATCAGCCCCAGCATTTT
CASSRGGNLNQPQHF
>TRBD2|many|TRBJ2-1|TRBV12-3/TRBV12-4
TGTGCCAGCAGTTTACTCGGGGGGGTAAATGAGCAGTTCTTC
CASSLLGGVNEQFF
>TRBD1|many|TRBJ2-3|TRBV7-2
TGTGCCAGCAGTGGGACAGGCTGGACAGATACGCAGTATTTT
CASSGTGWTDTQYF
>-|few|TRBJ1-6|TRBV11-2
TGTGCCAGCAGCTTAATGGACTCTCCCTCACCCCTCCACTTT
CASSLMDSPSPLHF
>-|many|TRBJ2-1|TRBV3-1
TGTGCCAGCAGCCAGGCTATCTCCTACAATGAGCAGTTCTTC
CASSQAISYNEQFF
>-|many|TRBJ2-2|TRBV5-1
TGCGCCAGCCGATACGGACAACGGAACACCGGGGAGCTGTTTTTT
CASRYGQRNTGELFF
>-|-|TRBJ1-4|TRBV20-1
TGCAGTGCTAGTGACCAGCCGACGAAAAAACTGTTTTTT
CSASDQPTKKLFF
>TRBD1|many|TRBJ1-3|TRBV7-2
TGTGCCAGCAGCATCACAGGGGATGGAAACACCATATATTTT
CASSITGDGNTIYF
>-|-|TRBJ2-1|TRBV5-1
TGCGCCAGCAGTAGACTAGCCGGGGACAATGACCAGTTCTTC
CASSRLAGDNDQFF
>TRBD1|many|TRBJ2-7|TRBV7-9
TGTGCCAGCAGCTTGATGACAGGGGCCGACGAGCAGTACTTC
CASSLMTGADEQYF
>-|-|TRBJ1-2|TRBV5-8
TGTGCCATGAGCCCTGGACCGCTCTATGGCTACACCTTC
CAMSPGPLYGYTF
>-|many|TRBJ2-1|TRBV12-3/TRBV12-4
TGTGCCAGCAGAGGGGATAATGAGCAGTTCTTC
CASRGDNEQFF